Shown below are 10 T cell receptor beta chains from a single sample sequenced in a study of response to subunit inactivated influenza vaccine. TCRdb analysed the RT-PCR reads with MiXCR anew, one entry per CDR3 protein. The sample has around 500,000 distinct CDR3 sequences, roughly 11% seen once. Sequences were derived from PBMCs from blood, sampled roughly 45 days after vaccination. All receptors derive from a man aged 45-65 years who received an inactivated influenza vaccine.

There are many counts of this clonotype. V usage is TRBV7-8 and J usage is TRBJ2-6; possibly TRBD2 for D (6 bases). Germline assignment: CDR1 SGHVS and CDR2 FQNEAQ. The CDR3 has 19 amino acids. V lost 1 base and J 0 bases, leaving 16 bases between the germline ends. This chain's CDR3 is CASSLVRREWRSGANVLTF. CDR3 coding DNA: TGTGCCAGCAGCTTAGTGAGACGGGAGTGGCGCTCTGGGGCCAACGTCCTGACTTTC.

The chain recombines TRBV11-2 with TRBJ2-1; D may be TRBD2 (6 bases). V dropped 4 bases and J dropped 2 bases, with 15 bases sitting between them. This CDR3 spans 16 amino acids. Germline V CDR1 and CDR2: SGHAT, FQNNGV. The CDR3 bases are TGTGCCAGCAGCTCCCTCCTGGGGGGACCCTACAATGAGCAGTTCTTC. Protein: CASSSLLGGPYNEQFF.

The table lists this clonotype with a few counts. The V call is TRBV5-4, the J call TRBJ2-1; 8 bases fit TRBD2. Trimming took 3 bases from V and 0 from J; bases not matched to a gene: 2. CDR1 is SGHNT and CDR2 is YYREEE in the germline V gene (reference sequence). This CDR3 has 15 amino acids. CDR3 bases: TGTGCCAGCAGCTGGCGGGGGGCCTCCTACAATGAGCAGTTCTTC. The encoded protein is CASSWRGASYNEQFF.

CDR3 sequence reads: CSARDYWRENTEAFF. DNA for the CDR3: TGCAGTGCTAGAGACTACTGGAGGGAGAACACTGAAGCTTTCTTT. The chain links TRBV20-1 to TRBJ1-1, with unresolved D. The V gene's germline CDR1 is DFQATT and CDR2 SNEGSKA (reference sequence). The V end lost 0 bases, the J end lost 1 base, and 12 bases lay between the germline ends. The CDR3 contains 15 residues.

This clonotype showed up many times. V usage is TRBV27 and J usage is TRBJ2-1; D is possibly TRBD2 (6 bases). V lost 1 base, J lost 7 bases, and 14 bases lay in between. The CDR3 is made up of 15 amino acids. Germline values: CDR1 MNHEY, CDR2 SMNVEV (reference sequence). DNA for the CDR3: TGTGCCAGCAGTTTATTATCGGTGGGGGGAAATGAGCAGTTCTTC. Encoded protein: CASSLLSVGGNEQFF.

This chain joins TRBV5-1 and TRBJ2-5; no clear D. The CDR3 contains 14 residues. Deletions cut 4 bases from V and 7 bases from J, with 17 bases between. Germline V gene data show CDR1 as SGHRS and CDR2 as YFSETQ. CDR3 nucleotide sequence: TGCGCCAGCAGCCCCCGAATTCTGGAATGGACCCAGTACTTC. This sequence encodes CASSPRILEWTQYF.

This clonotype was found a few times. V gene TRBV12-3 or TRBV12-4 combines with J gene TRBJ1-5; 7 nucleotides agree with TRBD1. CDR3 length equals 14 residues. The V segment lost 5 bases and the J segment 8 bases; nucleotides outside the gene matches: 9. CDR3 protein: CASSLRDRLEPQHF. DNA of the CDR3: TGTGCCAGCAGTCTCCGGGACAGACTGGAGCCCCAGCATTTT.

This clonotype has more than one count but fewer than ten. This chain links TRBV7-2 with TRBJ1-3; D is undetermined. There are 14 residues in the CDR3. V lost 2 bases to trimming and J lost 5 bases, with 10 bases between them. Germline V gene lookup returns CDR1 SGHTA and CDR2 FQGNSA. This CDR3 is CASSLNVGRNTIYF. CDR3 nucleotides: TGTGCCAGCAGCTTAAATGTGGGGAGAAACACCATATATTTT.

The chain employs TRBV5-1 and TRBJ2-3; 9 positions agree with TRBD2. With V trimmed by 0 bases and J by 2 bases, 10 bases remained unmatched. The length of the CDR3 is 18 residues. Germline V gene lookup returns CDR1 SGHRS and CDR2 YFSETQ. CDR3 sequence (DNA): TGCGCCAGCAGCTTGGTGTCTAGCGGGGCGATCACCACAGATACGCAGTATTTT. Its translation is CASSLVSSGAITTDTQYF.

This clonotype was counted between two and nine times. The chain recombines TRBV10-1 with TRBJ2-1, with TRBD2 identical over 8 bases. The germline gives CDR1 WNHNN, CDR2 SYGVQD (reference sequence). This CDR3 contains 14 residues. V shed 3 bases and J 2 bases; nucleotides not matched to a gene: 0. The CDR3 DNA is TGCGCCAGCAGTGACGGGGGGGCCTACAATGAGCAGTTCTTC. Translated, it gives CASSDGGAYNEQFF.